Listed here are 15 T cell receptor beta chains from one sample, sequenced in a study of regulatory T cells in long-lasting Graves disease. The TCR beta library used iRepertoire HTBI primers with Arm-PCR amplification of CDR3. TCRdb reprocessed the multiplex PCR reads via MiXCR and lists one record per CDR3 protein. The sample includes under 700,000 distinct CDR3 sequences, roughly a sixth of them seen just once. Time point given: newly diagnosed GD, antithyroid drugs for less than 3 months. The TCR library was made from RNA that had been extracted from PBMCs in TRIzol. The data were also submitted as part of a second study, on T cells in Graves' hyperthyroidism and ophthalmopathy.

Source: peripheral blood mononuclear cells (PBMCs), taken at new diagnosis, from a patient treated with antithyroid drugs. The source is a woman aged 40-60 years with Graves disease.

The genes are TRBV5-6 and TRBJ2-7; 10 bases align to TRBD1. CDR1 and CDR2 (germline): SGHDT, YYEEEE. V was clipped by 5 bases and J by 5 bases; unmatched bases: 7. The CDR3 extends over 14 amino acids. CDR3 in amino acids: CASRRDRGKDEQYF. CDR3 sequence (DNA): TGTGCCAGCAGACGGGACAGGGGAAAGGACGAGCAGTACTTC.

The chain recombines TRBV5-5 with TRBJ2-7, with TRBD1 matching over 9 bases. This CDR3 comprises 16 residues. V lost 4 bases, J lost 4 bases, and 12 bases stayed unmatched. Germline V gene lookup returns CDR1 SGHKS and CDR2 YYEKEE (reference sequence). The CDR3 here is CASSGGLGQGSYEQYF. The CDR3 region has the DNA TGTGCCAGCAGCGGGGGACTGGGACAGGGCTCGTACGAGCAGTACTTC.

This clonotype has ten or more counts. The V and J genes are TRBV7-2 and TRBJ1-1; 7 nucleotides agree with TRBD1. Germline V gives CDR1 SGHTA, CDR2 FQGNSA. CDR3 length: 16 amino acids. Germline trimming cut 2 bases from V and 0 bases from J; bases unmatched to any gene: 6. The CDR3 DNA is TGTGCCAGCAGCTTATCACAGGGGATCATGAACACTGAAGCTTTCTTT. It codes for CASSLSQGIMNTEAFF.

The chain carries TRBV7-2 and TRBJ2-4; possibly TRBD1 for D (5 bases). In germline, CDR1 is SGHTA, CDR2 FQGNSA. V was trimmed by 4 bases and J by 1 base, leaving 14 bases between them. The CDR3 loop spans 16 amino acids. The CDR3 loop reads CASSSYYGAAKNIQYF. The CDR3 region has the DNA TGTGCCAGCAGCTCATACTATGGGGCGGCCAAAAACATTCAGTACTTC. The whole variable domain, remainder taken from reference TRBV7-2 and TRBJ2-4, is GAGVSQSPSNKVTEKGKDVELRCDPISGHTALYWYRQSLGQGLEFLIYFQGNSAPDKSGLPSDRFSAERTGGSVSTLTIQRTQQEDSAVYLCASSSYYGAAKNIQYFGAGTRLSVL.

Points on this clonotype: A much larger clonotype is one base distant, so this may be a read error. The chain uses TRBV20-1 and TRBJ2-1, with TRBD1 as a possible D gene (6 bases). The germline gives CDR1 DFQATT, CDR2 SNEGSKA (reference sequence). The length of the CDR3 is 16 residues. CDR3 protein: CSARDPATGSYNEQLF. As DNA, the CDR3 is TGCAGTGCTAGAGATCCAGCGACAGGCTCCTACAATGAGCAGCTCTTC.

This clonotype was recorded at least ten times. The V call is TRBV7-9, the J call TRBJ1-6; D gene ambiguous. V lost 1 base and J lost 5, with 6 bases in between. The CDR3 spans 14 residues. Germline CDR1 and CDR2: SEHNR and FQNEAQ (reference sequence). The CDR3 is CASSLGTDNSPLHF. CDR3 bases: TGTGCCAGCAGCTTAGGGACGGATAATTCACCCCTCCACTTT.

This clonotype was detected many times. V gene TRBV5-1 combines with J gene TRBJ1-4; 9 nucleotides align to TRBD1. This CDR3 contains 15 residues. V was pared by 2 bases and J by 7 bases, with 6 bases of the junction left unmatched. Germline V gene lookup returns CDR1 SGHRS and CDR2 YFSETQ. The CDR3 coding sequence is TGCGCCAGCAGCTTCGGGGGGACAGGGAGTGAAAAACTGTTTTTT. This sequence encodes CASSFGGTGSEKLFF.

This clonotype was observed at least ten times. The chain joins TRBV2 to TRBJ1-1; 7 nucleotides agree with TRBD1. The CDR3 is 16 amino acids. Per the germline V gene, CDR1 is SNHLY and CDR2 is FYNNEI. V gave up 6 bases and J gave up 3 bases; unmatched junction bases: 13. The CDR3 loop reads CASSDVLRTGYTEAFF. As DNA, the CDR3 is TGTGCCAGCAGCGACGTCCTGCGGACAGGCTACACTGAAGCTTTCTTT.

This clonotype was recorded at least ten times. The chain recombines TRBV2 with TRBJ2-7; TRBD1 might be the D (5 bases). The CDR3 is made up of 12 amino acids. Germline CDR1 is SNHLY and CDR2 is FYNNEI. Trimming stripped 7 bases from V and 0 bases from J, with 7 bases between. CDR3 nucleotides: TGTGCCAGCAAGGACAACTCCTACGAGCAGTACTTC. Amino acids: CASKDNSYEQYF.

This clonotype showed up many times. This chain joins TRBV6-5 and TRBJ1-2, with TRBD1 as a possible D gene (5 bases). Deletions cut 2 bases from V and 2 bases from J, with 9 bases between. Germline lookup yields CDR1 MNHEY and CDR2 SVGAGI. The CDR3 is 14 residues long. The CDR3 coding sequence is TGTGCCAGCAGTTACCTGGGGCAGAACTATGGCTACACCTTC. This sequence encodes CASSYLGQNYGYTF.

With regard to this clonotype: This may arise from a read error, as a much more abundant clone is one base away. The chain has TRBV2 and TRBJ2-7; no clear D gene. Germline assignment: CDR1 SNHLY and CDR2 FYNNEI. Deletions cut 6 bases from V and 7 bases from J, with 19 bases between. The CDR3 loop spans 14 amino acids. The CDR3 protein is CASSSRTVNNEQYF. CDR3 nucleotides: TGTGCCAGCAGCTCCCGGACCGTAAACAATGAGCAGTACTTC.

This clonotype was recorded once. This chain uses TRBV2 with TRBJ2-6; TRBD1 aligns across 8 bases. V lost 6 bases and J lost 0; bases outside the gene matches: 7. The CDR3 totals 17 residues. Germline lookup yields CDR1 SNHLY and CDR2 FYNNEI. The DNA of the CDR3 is TGTGCCAGCAGGAGTACAGGGGGGACCTCTGGGGCCAACGTCCTGACTTTC. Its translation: CASRSTGGTSGANVLTF.

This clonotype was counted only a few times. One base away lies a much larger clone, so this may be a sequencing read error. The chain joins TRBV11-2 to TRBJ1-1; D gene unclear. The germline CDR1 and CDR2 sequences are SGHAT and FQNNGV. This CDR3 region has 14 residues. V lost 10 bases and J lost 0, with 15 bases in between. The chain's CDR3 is CATCFRRVNTEAFF. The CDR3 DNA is TGTGCCACCTGTTTTAGGCGGGTGAACACTGAAGCTTTCTTT.

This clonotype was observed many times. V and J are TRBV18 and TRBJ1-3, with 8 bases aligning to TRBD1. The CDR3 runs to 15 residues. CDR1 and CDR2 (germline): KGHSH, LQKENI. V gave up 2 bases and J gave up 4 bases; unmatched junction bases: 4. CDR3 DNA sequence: TGTGCCAGCTCACCAGGACAGGGTTTCGGAAACACCATATATTTT. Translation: CASSPGQGFGNTIYF.

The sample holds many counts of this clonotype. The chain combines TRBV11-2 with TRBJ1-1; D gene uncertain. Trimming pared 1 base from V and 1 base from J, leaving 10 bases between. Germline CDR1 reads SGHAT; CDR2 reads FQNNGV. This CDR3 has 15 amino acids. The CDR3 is CASSLVGSQNTEAFF. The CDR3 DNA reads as TGTGCCAGCAGCTTAGTAGGCAGCCAGAACACTGAAGCTTTCTTT.